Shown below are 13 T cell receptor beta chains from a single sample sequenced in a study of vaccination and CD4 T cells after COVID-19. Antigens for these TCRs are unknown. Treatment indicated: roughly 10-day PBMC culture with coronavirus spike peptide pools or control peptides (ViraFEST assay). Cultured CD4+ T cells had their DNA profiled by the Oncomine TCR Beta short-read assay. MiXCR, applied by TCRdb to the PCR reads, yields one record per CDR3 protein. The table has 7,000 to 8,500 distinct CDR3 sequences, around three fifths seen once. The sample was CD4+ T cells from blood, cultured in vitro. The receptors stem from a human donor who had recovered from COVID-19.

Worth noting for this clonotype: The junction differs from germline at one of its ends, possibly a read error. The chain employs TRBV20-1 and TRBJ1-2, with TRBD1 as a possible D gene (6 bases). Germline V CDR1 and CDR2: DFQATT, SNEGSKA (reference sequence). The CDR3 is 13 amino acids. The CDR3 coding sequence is TGCAGTGCTAGAGTGGGACACTCGAGCGGCTCCACCTTC. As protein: CSARVGHSSGSTF.

The CDR3 nucleotides are TGTGCCAGCAGCCCTACGGTCACCGGGGAGCTGTTTTTT. Translation: CASSPTVTGELFF. The chain uses TRBV5-6 and TRBJ2-2; D is undetermined. The germline gives CDR1 SGHDT, CDR2 YYEEEE. The CDR3 is 13 amino acids. The V gene lost 4 bases and the J gene lost 4 bases, with 8 bases spanning the gap.

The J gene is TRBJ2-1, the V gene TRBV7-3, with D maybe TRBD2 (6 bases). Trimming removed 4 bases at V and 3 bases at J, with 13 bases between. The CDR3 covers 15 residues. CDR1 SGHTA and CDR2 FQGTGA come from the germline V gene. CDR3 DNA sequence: TGTGCCAGCAGCTCGTTAGCGGCCCTCTACAATGAGCAGTTCTTC. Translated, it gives CASSSLAALYNEQFF.

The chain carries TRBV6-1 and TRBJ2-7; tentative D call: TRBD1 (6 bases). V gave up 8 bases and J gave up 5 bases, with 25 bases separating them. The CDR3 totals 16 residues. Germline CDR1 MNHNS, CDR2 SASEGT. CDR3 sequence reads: CASLSAGDTLRHEQYF. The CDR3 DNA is TGTGCCAGCCTTAGCGCTGGGGACACTCTTCGCCACGAGCAGTACTTC.

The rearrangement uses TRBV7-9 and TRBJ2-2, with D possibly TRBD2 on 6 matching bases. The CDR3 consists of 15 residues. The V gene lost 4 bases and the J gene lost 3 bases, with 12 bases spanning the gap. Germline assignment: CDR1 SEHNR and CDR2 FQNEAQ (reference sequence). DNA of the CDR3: TGTGCCAGCAGCTGGCGGGATAGTTACACCGGGGAGCTGTTTTTT. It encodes CASSWRDSYTGELFF.

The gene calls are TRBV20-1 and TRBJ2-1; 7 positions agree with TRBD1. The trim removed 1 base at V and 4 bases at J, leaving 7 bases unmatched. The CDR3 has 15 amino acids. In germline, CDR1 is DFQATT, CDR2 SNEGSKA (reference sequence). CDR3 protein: CSARGGTERYNEQFF. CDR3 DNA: TGCAGTGCTAGAGGGGGGACAGAGAGATACAATGAGCAGTTCTTC.

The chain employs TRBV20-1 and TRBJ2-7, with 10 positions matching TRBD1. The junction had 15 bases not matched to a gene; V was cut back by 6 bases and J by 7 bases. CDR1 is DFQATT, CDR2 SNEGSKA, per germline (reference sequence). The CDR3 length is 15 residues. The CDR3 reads CSAQTGQGPSREQYF. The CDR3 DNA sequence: TGCAGTGCGCAGACGGGACAGGGGCCCTCGAGGGAGCAGTACTTC.

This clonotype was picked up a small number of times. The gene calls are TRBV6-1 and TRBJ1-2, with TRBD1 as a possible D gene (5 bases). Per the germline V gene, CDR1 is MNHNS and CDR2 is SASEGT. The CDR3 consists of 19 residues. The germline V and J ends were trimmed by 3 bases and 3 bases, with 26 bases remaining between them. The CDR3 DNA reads TGTGCCAGCAGTGATGTCCGTGGGAGGGGTGAACACTACGACTATGGCTACACCTTC. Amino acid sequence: CASSDVRGRGEHYDYGYTF.

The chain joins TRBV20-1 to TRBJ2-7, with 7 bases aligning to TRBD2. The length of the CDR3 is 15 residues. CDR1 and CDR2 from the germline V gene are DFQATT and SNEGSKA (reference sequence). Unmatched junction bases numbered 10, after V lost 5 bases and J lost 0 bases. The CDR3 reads CSAASPGTNSYEQYF. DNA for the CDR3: TGCAGTGCTGCATCACCCGGGACTAACTCCTACGAGCAGTACTTC.

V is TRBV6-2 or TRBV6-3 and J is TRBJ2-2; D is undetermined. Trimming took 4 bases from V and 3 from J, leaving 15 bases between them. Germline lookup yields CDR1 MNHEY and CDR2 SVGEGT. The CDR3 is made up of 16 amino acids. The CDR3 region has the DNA TGTGCCAGCAGTTCCACTTCTCGAGCTTACACCGGGGAGCTGTTTTTT. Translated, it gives CASSSTSRAYTGELFF.

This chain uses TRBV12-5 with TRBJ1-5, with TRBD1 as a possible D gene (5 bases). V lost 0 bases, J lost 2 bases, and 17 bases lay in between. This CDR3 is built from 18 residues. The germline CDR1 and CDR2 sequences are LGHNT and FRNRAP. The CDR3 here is CASGLVIGRGIGNQPQHF. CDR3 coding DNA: TGTGCTAGTGGTTTGGTAATCGGTCGGGGCATCGGCAATCAGCCCCAGCATTTT.

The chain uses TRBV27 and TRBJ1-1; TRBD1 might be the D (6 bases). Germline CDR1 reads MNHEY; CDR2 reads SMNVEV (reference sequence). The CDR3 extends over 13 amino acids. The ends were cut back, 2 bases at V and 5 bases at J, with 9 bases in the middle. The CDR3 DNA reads TGTGCCAGCAGTTTAGTAGGGGGGACTGAAGCTTTCTTT. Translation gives CASSLVGGTEAFF.

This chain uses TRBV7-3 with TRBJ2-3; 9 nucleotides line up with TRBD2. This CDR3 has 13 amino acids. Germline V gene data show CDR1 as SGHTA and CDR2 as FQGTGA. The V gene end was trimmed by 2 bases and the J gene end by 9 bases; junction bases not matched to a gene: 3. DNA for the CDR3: TGTGCCAGCAGCTTAGGAACTAGCGGGACGCAGTATTTT. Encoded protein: CASSLGTSGTQYF.